These T cell receptor beta chains were read from a single sample in a study of CD8 T cells in ankylosing spondylitis. TCRdb recomputed calls from the 5' RACE reads with MiXCR, one row per CDR3 protein. The sample gives roughly 450,000 distinct CDR3 sequences, roughly 25% of which show up once; about 0.89% is in the top ten. The material sequenced was blood, either unsorted or a sorted T cell fraction (not recorded which). The source is a male donor with ankylosing spondylitis. The CDR3 runs from the conserved cysteine through the conserved F or W. The D gene is left open where the match is weak. The size entry is marked missing in some rows and otherwise reads once, few, many or a size class.

V gene	D gene	clone size	J gene	CDR3 protein	CDR3 DNA
TRBV2	NA	NA	TRBJ1-2	CASTGDYGYTF	TGTGCCAGCACAGGGGACTATGGCTACACCTTC
TRBV5-1	TRBD2	NA	TRBJ2-5	CASSFRLAGEGETQYF	TGCGCCAGCAGCTTCAGACTAGCGGGAGAGGGAGAGACCCAGTACTTC
TRBV5-1	TRBD2	NA	TRBJ2-1	CASSLAIGLASGNEQFF	TGCGCCAGCAGCTTGGCTATAGGACTAGCTTCTGGCAATGAGCAGTTCTTC
TRBV7-2	NA	NA	TRBJ2-5	CASSFIRVGETQYF	TGTGCCAGCAGCTTCATCAGGGTGGGTGAGACCCAGTACTTC
TRBV4-2	TRBD1	many	TRBJ2-7	CASSLRQGEVMGEQYF	TGTGCCAGCAGCTTAAGACAGGGAGAGGTAATGGGCGAGCAGTACTTC
TRBV12-3/TRBV12-4	TRBD1	few	TRBJ1-1	CASSPTGKTNTEAFF	TGTGCCAGCAGTCCGACAGGGAAAACGAACACTGAAGCTTTCTTT
TRBV24-1	NA	NA	TRBJ2-1	CATSDTTGHSYNEQFF	TGTGCCACCAGTGACACAACGGGACATTCCTACAATGAGCAGTTCTTC
TRBV7-9	NA	NA	TRBJ2-5	CASSLGGGVEEETQYF	TGTGCCAGCAGCTTAGGTGGCGGGGTAGAAGAAGAGACCCAGTACTTC
TRBV2	NA	few	TRBJ1-1	CASSEDLGAEAFF	TGTGCCAGCAGTGAAGATTTAGGGGCTGAAGCTTTCTTT
TRBV12-3/TRBV12-4	NA	NA	TRBJ1-5	CAISGGLSNQPQHF	TGTGCCATCAGTGGGGGCCTTAGCAATCAGCCCCAGCATTTT
TRBV7-2	NA	many	TRBJ2-1	CASSLLNTGEQFF	TGTGCCAGCAGCTTACTAAACACGGGGGAGCAGTTCTTC
TRBV11-3	NA	many	TRBJ2-5	CASSASGETQYF	TGTGCCAGCAGCGCAAGCGGAGAGACCCAGTACTTC
TRBV7-8	NA	few	TRBJ1-6	CASSGLVGVNSPLHF	TGTGCCAGCAGCGGATTAGTCGGGGTCAATTCACCCCTCCACTTT
TRBV6-1	NA	NA	TRBJ2-1	CASSEAVGRGDEQFF	TGTGCCAGCAGTGAAGCAGTAGGGAGGGGGGATGAGCAGTTCTTC
TRBV7-9	TRBD1	NA	TRBJ2-3	CASSSLTGYTDTQYF	TGTGCCAGCAGCTCCTTGACAGGGTACACAGATACGCAGTATTTT
TRBV20-1	TRBD1	once	TRBJ1-2	CSAGDRGGYTF	TGCAGTGCTGGGGACAGGGGGGGCTACACCTTC